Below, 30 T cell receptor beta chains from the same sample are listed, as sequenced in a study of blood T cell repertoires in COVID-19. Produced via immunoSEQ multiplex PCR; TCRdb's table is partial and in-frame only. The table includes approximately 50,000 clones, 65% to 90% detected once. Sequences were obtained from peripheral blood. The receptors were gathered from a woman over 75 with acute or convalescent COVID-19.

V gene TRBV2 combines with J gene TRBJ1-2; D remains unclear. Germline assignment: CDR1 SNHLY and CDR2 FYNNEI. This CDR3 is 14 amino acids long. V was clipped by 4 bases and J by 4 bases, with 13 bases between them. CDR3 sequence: CASSGGQPFYGYTF. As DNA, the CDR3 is TGTGCCAGCAGTGGAGGTCAGCCATTCTATGGCTACACCTTC.

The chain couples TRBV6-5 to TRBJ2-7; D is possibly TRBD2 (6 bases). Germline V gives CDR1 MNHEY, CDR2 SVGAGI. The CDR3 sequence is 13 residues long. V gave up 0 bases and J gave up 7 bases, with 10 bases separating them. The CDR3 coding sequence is TGTGCCAGCAGTTACTCTGGGAGGTATGAGCAGTACTTC. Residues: CASSYSGRYEQYF.

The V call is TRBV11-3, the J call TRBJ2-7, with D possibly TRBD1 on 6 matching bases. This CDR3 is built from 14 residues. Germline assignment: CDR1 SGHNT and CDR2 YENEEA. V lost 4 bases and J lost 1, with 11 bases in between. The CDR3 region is CASSSGHSSYEQYF. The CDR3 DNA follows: TGTGCCAGCAGCTCGGGACATTCGTCCTACGAGCAGTACTTC.

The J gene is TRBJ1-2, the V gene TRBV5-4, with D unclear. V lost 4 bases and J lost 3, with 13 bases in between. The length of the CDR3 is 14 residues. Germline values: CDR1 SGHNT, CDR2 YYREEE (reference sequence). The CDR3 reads CASSPARSDYGYTF. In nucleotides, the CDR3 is TGTGCCAGCAGCCCGGCGAGGAGTGACTATGGCTACACCTTC.

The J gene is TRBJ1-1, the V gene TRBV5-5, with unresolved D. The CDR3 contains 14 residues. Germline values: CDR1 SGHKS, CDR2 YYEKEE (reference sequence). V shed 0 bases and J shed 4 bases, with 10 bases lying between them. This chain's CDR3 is CASSLGATGTEAFF. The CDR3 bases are TGTGCCAGCAGCTTGGGTGCCACGGGCACTGAAGCTTTCTTT.

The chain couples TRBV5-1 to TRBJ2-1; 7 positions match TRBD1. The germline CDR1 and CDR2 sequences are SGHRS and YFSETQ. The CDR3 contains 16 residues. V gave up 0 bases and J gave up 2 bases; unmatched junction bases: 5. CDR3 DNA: TGCGCCAGCAGCTTGGCCGGGCAGGGGGCCTACAATGAGCAGTTCTTC. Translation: CASSLAGQGAYNEQFF.

CDR3 protein: CSVEDRVLYGYTF. In nucleotides, the CDR3 is TGCAGCGTTGAAGACAGGGTCCTCTATGGCTACACCTTC. The J gene is TRBJ1-2, the V gene TRBV29-1, with D perhaps matching TRBD1 (5 bases). The CDR3 runs to 13 residues. In germline, CDR1 is SQVTM, CDR2 ANQGSEA. Trimming cost V 0 bases and J 4 bases, with 9 bases left between them.

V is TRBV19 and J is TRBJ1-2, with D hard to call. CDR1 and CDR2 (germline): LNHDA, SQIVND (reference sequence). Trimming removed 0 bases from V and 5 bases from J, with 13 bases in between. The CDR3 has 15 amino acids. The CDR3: CASSIDRGAGYGYTF. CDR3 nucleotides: TGTGCCAGTAGTATAGACCGAGGAGCGGGGTATGGCTACACCTTC.

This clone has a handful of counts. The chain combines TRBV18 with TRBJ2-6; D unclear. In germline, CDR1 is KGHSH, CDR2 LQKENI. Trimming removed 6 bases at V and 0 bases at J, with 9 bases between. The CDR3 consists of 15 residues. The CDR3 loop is CASSPTYSGANVLTF. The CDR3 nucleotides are TGTGCCAGCTCGCCGACATACTCTGGGGCCAACGTCCTGACTTTC.

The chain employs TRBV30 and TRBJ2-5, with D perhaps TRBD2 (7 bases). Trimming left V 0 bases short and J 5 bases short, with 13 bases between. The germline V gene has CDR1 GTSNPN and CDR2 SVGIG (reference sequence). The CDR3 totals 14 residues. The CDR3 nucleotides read TGTGCCTGGAGTGTAGGGGGGGCCCGGGAGACCCAGTACTTC. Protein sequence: CAWSVGGARETQYF.

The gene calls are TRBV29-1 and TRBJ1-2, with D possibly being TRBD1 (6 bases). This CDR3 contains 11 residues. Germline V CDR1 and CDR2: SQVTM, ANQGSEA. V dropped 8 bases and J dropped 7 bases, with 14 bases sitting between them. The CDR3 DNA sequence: TGCAGCTCGAAGGCAGGGGCTGGCTACACCTTC. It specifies CSSKAGAGYTF.

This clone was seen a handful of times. CDR3 DNA sequence: TGTGCCAGCAGCGTAGACCCAACAGGGGGGAATTCACCCCTCCACTTT. It translates to CASSVDPTGGNSPLHF. The chain links TRBV9 to TRBJ1-6, with TRBD1 matching 8 bases. The CDR3 loop spans 16 amino acids. V dropped 0 bases and J dropped 7; count of bases not matched to a gene: 6. Germline V gene data show CDR1 as SGDLS and CDR2 as YYNGEE.

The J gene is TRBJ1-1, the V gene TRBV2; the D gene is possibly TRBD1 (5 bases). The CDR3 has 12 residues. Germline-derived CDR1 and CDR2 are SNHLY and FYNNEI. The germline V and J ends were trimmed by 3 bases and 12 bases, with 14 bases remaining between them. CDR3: CASSEQSRATFF. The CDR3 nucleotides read TGTGCCAGCAGTGAGCAAAGCAGGGCCACTTTCTTT.

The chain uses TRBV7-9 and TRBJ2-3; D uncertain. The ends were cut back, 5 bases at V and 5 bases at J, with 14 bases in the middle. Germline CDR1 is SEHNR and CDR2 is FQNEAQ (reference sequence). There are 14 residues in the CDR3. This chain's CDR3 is CASSDPGGVDTQYF. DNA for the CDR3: TGTGCCAGCAGCGATCCAGGTGGTGTAGATACGCAGTATTTT.

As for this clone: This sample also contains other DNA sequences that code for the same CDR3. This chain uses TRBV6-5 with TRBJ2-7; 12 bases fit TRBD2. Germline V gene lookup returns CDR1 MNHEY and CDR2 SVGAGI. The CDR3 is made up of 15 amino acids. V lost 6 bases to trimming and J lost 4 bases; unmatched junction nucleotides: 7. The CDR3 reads CASRALAGGPYEQYF. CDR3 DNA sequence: TGTGCCAGCAGGGCTCTAGCGGGGGGGCCTTACGAGCAGTACTTC.

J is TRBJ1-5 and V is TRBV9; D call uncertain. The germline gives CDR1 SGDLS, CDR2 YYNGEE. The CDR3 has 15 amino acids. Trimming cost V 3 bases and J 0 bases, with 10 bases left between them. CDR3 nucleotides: TGTGCCAGCAGCGCCGGGTCTAGTAGCAATCAGCCCCAGCATTTT. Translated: CASSAGSSSNQPQHF. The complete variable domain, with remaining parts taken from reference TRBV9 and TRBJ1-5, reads DSGVTQTPKHLITATGQRVTLRCSPRSGDLSVYWYQQSLDQGLQFLIQYYNGEERAKGNILERFSAQQFPDLHSELNLSSLELGDSALYFCASSAGSSSNQPQHFGDGTRLSIL.

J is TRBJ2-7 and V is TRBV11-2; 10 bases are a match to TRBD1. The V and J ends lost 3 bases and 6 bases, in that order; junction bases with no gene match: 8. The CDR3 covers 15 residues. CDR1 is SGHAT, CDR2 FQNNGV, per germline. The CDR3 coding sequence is TGTGCCAGCAGCTTGACAACGGGACAGGGGATCGAGCAGTACTTC. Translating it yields CASSLTTGQGIEQYF.

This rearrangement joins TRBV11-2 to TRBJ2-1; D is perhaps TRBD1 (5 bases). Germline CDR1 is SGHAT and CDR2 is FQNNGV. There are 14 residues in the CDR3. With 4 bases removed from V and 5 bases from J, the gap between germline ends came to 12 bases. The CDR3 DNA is TGTGCCAGCAGCTCTCAGGGTTGGGACAATGAGCAGTTCTTC. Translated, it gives CASSSQGWDNEQFF.

The CDR3 loop is CASRAGTPREKLFF. The CDR3 coding sequence is TGTGCCAGCAGAGCCGGGACTCCGAGGGAAAAACTGTTTTTT. V and J are TRBV6-5 and TRBJ1-4, with D perhaps TRBD1 (5 bases). The CDR3 spans 14 residues. Per germline, CDR1 MNHEY and CDR2 SVGAGI. Trimming cost V 6 bases and J 8 bases, with 16 bases left between them.

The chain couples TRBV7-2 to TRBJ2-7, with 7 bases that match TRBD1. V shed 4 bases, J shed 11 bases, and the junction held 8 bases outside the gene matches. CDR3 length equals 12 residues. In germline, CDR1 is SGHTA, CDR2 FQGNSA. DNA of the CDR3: TGTGCCAGCAGCTCGACTGACAGGGTCAAGTACTTC. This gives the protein CASSSTDRVKYF.

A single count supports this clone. CDR3 nucleotides: TGTGCCAGCACCCCCGCGGAGGGCCGTTCACCCCTCCACTTT. It yields the protein CASTPAEGRSPLHF. The chain employs TRBV27 and TRBJ1-6, with D unclear. Germline CDR1 and CDR2: MNHEY and SMNVEV (reference sequence). The V gene lost 7 bases and the J gene lost 9 bases, with 16 bases spanning the gap. The CDR3 loop spans 14 amino acids.

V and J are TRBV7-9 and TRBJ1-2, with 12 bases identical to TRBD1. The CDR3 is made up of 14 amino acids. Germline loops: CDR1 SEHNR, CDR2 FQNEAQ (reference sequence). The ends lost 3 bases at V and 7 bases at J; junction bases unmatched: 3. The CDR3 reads CASSLGQGASGYTF. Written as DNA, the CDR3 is TGTGCCAGCAGCTTGGGACAGGGGGCCTCTGGCTACACCTTC.

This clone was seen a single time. The CDR3 sequence: CASKVSGSNQPQHF. CDR3 in DNA: TGTGCCAGTAAGGTCTCAGGAAGCAATCAGCCCCAGCATTTT. This rearrangement joins TRBV19 to TRBJ1-5; D ambiguous. Trimming stripped 7 bases from V and 1 base from J, with 11 bases between. The CDR3 is made up of 14 amino acids. Germline-derived CDR1 and CDR2 are LNHDA and SQIVND (reference sequence).

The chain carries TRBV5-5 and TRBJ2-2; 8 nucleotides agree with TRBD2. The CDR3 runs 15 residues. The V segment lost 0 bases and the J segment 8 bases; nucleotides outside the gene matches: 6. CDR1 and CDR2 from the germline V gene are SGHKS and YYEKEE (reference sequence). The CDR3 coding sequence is TGTGCCAGCAGCTTGGCGGCGGGGGGCAGGGGGGAGCTGTTTTTT. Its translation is CASSLAAGGRGELFF.

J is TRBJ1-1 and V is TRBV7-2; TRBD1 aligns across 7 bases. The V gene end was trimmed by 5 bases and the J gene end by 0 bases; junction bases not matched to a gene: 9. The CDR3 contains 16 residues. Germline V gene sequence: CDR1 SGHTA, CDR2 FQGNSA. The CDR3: CASSIGTAGMNTEAFF. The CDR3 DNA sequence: TGTGCCAGCAGCATAGGGACAGCCGGTATGAACACTGAAGCTTTCTTT.

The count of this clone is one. This CDR3 is CASSIGGTLGETQYF. The DNA for the CDR3 is TGTGCCAGTAGTATAGGAGGTACACTAGGGGAGACCCAGTACTTC. The chain joins TRBV19 to TRBJ2-5, with D possibly TRBD2 on 5 matching bases. The CDR3 is 15 amino acids. The germline gives CDR1 LNHDA, CDR2 SQIVND (reference sequence). Trimming took 1 base from V and 5 from J, leaving 14 bases between them.

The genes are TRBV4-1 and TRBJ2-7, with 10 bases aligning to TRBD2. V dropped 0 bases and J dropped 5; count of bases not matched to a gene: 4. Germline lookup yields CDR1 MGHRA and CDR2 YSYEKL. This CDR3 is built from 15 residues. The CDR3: CASSQEERGGNEQYF. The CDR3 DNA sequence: TGCGCCAGCAGCCAAGAAGAGCGGGGGGGGAACGAGCAGTACTTC.

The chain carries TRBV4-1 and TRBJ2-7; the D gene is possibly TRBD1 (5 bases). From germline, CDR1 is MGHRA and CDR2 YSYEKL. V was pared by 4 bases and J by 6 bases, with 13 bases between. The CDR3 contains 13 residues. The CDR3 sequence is CASSPGHLFEQYF. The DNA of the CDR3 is TGCGCCAGCAGCCCCGGACACCTCTTCGAGCAGTACTTC.

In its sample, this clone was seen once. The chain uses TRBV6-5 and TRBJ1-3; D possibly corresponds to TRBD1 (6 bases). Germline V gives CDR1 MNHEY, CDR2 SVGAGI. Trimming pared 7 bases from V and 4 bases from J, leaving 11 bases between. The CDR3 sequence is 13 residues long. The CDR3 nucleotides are TGTGCCAGCACCCTCCAGGGGGGAAACACCATATATTTT. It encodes CASTLQGGNTIYF.

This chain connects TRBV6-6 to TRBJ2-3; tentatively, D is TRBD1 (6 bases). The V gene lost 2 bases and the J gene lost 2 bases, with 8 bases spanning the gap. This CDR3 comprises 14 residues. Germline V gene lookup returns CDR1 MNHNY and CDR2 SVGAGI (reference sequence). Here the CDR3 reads CASSYPGDTDTQYF. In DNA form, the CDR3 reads TGTGCCAGCAGTTACCCAGGGGACACAGATACGCAGTATTTT.